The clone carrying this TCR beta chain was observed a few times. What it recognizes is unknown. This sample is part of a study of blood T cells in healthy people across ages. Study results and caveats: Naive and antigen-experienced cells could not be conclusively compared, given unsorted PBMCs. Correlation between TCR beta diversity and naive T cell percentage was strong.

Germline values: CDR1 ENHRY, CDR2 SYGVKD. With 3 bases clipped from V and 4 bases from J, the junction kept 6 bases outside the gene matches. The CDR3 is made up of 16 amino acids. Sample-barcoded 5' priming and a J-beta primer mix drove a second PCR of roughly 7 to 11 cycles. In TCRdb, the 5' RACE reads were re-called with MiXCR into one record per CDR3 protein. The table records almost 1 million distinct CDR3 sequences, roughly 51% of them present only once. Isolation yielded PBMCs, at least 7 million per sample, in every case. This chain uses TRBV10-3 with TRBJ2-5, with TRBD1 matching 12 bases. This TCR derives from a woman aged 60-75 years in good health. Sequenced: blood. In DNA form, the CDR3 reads TGTGCCATCAGTGAAGCTGGGACAGGGGGCCGAGAGACCCAGTACTTC. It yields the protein CAISEAGTGGRETQYF.